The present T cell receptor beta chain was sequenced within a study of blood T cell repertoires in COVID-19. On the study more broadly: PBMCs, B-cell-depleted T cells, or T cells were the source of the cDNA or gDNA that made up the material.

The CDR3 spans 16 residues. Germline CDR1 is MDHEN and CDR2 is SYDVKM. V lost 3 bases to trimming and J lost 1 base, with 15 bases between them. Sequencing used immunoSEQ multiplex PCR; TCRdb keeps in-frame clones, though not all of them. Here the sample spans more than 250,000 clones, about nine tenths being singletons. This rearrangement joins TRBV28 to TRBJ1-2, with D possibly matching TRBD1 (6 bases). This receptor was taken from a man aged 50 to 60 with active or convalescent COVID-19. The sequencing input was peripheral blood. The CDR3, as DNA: TGTGCCAGCAGTTTTAAGGGGGAGGGAGATAACTATGGCTACACCTTC. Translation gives CASSFKGEGDNYGYTF.